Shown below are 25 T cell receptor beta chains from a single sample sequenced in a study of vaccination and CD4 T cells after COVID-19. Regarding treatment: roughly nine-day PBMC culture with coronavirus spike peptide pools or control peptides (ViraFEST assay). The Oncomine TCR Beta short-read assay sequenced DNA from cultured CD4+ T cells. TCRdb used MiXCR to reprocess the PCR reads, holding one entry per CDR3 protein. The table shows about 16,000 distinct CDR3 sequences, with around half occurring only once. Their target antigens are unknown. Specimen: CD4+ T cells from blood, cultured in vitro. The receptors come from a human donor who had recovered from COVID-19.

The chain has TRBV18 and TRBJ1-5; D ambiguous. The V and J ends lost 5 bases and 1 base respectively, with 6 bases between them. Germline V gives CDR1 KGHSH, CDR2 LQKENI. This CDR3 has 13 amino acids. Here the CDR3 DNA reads TGTGCCAGCTCAAGAACCAGCAATCAGCCCCAGCATTTT. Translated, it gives CASSRTSNQPQHF.

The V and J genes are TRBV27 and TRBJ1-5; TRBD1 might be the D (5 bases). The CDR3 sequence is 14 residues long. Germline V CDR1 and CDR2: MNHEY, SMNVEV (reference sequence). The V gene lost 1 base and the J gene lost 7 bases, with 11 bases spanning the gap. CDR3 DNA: TGTGCCAGCAGTTTATGGGGCCAGGGCCAGCCCCAGCATTTT. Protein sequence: CASSLWGQGQPQHF.

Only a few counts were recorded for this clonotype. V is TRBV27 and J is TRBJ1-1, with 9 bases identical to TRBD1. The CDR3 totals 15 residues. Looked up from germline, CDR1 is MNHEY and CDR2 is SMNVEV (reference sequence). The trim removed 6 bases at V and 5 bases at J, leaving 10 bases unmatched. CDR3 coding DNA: TGTGCCAGCAGACGCACAGGGGGCGCAGGAACTGAAGCTTTCTTT. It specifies CASRRTGGAGTEAFF.

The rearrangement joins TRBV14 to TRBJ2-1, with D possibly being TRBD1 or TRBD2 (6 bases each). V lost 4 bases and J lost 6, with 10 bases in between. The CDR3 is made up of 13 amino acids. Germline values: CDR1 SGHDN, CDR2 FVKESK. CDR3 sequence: CASSPGARNEQFF. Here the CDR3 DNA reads TGTGCCAGCAGCCCGGGGGCCCGCAATGAGCAGTTCTTC.

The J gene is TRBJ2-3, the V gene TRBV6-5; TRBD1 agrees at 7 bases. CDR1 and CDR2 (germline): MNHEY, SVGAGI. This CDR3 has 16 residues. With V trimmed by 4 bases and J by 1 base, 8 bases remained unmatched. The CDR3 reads CASSSEGGAGTDTQYF. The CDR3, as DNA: TGTGCCAGCAGTTCCGAAGGGGGCGCGGGCACAGATACGCAGTATTTT.

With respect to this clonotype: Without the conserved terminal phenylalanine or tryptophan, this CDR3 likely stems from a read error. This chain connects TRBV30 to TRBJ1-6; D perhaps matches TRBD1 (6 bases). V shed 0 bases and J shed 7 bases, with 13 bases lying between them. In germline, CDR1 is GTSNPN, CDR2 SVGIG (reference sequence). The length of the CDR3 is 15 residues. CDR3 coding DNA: TGTGCCTGGAGTGTAATGGCAGGGGAAAATTCACCCCTCCACTCT. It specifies CAWSVMAGENSPLHS.

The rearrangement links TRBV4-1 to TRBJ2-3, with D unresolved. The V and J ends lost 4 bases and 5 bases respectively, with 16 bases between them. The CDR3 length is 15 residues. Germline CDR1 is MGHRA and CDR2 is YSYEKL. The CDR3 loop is CASSPRILAQDTQYF. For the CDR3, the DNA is TGCGCCAGCAGCCCAAGGATCCTGGCACAAGATACGCAGTATTTT.

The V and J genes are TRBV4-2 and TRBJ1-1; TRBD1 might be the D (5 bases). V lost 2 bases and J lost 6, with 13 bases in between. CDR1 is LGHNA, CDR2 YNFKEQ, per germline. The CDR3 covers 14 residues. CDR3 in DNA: TGTGCCAGCAGCCAAAGTATAAGACAGCCTGAAGCTTTCTTT. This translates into CASSQSIRQPEAFF.

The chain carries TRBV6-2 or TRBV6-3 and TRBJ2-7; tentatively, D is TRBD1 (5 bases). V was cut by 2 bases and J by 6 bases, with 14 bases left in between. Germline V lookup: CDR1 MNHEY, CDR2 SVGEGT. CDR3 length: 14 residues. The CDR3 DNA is TGTGCCAGCAGTTACGGGAACCCAGGGTCCGAGCAGTACTTC. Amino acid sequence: CASSYGNPGSEQYF.

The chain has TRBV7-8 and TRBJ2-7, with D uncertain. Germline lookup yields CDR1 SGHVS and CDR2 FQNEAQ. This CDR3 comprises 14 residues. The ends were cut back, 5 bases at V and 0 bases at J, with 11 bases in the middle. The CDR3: CASSLISSSYEQYF. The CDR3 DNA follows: TGTGCCAGCAGCCTAATATCCTCCTCCTACGAGCAGTACTTC.

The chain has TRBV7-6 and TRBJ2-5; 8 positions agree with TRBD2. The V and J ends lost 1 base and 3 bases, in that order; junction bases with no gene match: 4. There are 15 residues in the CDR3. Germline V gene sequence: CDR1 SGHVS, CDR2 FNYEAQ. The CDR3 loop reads CASSLGGTREETQYF. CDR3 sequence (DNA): TGTGCCAGCAGCTTAGGGGGGACTAGAGAAGAGACCCAGTACTTC.

CDR3 nucleotides: TGTGCCAGCGAACAGGTTGCCAACACTGAAGCTTTCTTT. Translating it yields CASEQVANTEAFF. This chain uses TRBV6-1 with TRBJ1-1; a possible D gene is TRBD1 (5 bases). The CDR3 sequence is 13 residues long. V gave up 8 bases and J gave up 2 bases, with 12 bases separating them. The germline gives CDR1 MNHNS, CDR2 SASEGT.

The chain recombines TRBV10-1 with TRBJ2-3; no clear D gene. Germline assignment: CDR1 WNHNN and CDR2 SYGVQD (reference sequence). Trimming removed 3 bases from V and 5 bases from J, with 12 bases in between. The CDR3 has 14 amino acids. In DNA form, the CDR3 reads TGCGCCAGCAGTGAAGGGCAGGACCAAGATACGCAGTATTTT. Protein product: CASSEGQDQDTQYF.

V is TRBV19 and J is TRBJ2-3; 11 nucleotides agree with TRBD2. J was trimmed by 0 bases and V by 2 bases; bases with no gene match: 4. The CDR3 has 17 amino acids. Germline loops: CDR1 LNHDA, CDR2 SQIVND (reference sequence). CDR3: CASSIRLAGTSTDTQYF. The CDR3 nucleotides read TGTGCCAGTAGTATAAGACTAGCGGGAACTAGCACAGATACGCAGTATTTT.

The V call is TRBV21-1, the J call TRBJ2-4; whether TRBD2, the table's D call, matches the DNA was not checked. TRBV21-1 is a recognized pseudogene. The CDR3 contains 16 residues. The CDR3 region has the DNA TGTGCCAGCAGCAAGCCCCGGACTAGCTCCAAAAACATTCAGTACTTC. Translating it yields CASSKPRTSSKNIQYF.

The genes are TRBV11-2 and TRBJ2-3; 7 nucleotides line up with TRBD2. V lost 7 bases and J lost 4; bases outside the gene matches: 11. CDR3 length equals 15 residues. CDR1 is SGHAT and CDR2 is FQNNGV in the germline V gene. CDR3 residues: CASNKGLTGADTQYF. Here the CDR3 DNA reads TGTGCCAGCAACAAGGGACTAACGGGGGCAGATACGCAGTATTTT.

The CDR3 region is CALAPRPQLGNEQFF. Here the CDR3 DNA reads TGTGCCCTAGCTCCTAGGCCCCAGCTCGGCAATGAGCAGTTCTTC. The rearrangement joins TRBV30 to TRBJ2-1, with D maybe TRBD2 (5 bases). The ends were cut back, 8 bases at V and 6 bases at J, with 23 bases in the middle. This CDR3 comprises 15 residues. Looked up from germline, CDR1 is GTSNPN and CDR2 is SVGIG (reference sequence).

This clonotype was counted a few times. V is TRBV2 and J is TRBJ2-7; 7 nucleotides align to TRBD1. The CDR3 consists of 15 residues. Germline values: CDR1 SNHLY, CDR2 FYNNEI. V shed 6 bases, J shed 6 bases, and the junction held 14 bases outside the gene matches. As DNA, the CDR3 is TGTGCCAGCAGGACGGGGACAGACAGCGGCGGCGAGCAGTACTTC. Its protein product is CASRTGTDSGGEQYF. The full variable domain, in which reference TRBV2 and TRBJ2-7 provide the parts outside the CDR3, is EPEVTQTPSHQVTQMGQEVILRCVPISNHLYFYWYRQILGQKVEFLVSFYNNEISEKSEIFDDQFSVERPDGSNFTLKIRSTKLEDSAMYFCASRTGTDSGGEQYFGPGTRLTVT.

Here the CDR3 reads CATSDLTSGREETQYF. The DNA of the CDR3 is TGTGCCACCAGTGATTTAACTAGCGGGAGGGAAGAGACCCAGTACTTC. V gene TRBV24-1 combines with J gene TRBJ2-5, with TRBD2 matching 13 bases. The junction had 1 base not matched to a gene; V was cut back by 1 base and J by 3 bases. This CDR3 region has 16 residues. CDR1 and CDR2 (germline): KGHDR, SFDVKD.

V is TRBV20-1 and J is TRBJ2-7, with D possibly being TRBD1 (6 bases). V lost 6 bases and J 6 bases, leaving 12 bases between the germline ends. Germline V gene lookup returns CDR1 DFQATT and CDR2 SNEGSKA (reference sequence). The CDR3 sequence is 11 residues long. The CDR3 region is CSADTGSEQYF. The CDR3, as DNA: TGCAGTGCCGACACAGGGTCCGAGCAGTACTTC.

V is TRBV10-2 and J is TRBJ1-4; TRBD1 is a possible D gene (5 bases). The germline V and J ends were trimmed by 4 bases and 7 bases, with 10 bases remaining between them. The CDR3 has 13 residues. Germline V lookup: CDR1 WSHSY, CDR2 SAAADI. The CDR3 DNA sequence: TGCGCCAGCAGTGGCCAGGGAGGTGAAAAACTGTTTTTT. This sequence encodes CASSGQGGEKLFF.

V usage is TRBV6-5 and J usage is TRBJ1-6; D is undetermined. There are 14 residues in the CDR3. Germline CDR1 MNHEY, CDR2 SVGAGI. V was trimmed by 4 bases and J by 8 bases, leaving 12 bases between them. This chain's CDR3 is CASSSVLEDSPLHF. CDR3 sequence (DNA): TGTGCCAGCAGTTCCGTACTAGAGGATTCACCCCTCCACTTT.

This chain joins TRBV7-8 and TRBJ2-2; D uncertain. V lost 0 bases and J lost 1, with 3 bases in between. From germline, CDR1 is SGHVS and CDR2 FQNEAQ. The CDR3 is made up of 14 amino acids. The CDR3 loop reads CASSLAGNTGELFF. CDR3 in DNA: TGTGCCAGCAGCTTAGCGGGGAACACCGGGGAGCTGTTTTTT.

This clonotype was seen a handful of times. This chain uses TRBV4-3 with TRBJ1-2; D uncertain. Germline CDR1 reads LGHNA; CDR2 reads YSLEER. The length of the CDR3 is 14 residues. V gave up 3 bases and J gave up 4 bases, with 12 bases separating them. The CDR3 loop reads CASSQLQLPYGYTF. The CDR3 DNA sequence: TGCGCCAGCAGCCAGCTACAGCTACCCTATGGCTACACCTTC.

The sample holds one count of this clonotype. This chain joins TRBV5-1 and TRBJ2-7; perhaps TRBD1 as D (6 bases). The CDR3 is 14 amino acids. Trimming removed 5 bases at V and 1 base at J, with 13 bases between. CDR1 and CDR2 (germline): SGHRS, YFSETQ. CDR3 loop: CASRLRTESYEQYF. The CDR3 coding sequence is TGCGCCAGCAGACTTAGGACAGAGTCCTACGAGCAGTACTTC.